A selection of T cell receptor beta chains follows, all from one sample in a study of cytomegalovirus exposure and HLA in healthy donors. Profiling relied on immunoSEQ multiplex PCR, and the TCRdb table lists in-frame clones only, not all of them. The sample lists over 120,000 clones; about 10% were seen once. Sequencing was done on a sample of PBMCs. The receptors shown here come from a man aged 45-65 years in good health and CMV-seronegative. The CDR3 runs from the conserved cysteine through the conserved F or W. D genes are given only for firm matches. Not every row has a clone size; where given, it reads once, few, many or a size class.

J gene,clone size,V gene,D gene,CDR3 DNA,CDR3 protein
TRBJ2-5,few,TRBV19,NA,TGTGCCAGTAGTATTGGAGGGCGGGCAGAGACCCAGTACTTC,CASSIGGRAETQYF
TRBJ2-1,few,TRBV5-1,TRBD2,TGCGCCAGCAGCTTGGCCGTAGCGGGAGGGTTGGATGAGCAGTTCTTC,CASSLAVAGGLDEQFF
TRBJ1-2,NA,TRBV5-4,TRBD1,TGTGCCAGCAGCCCCGGGACAGCCGGCGCAGAGTACACCTTC,CASSPGTAGAEYTF
TRBJ2-7,NA,TRBV5-4,NA,TGTGCCAGCAGCTTGGCAGGAAGCCGGCGCGAGCAGTACTTC,CASSLAGSRREQYF
TRBJ2-2,NA,TRBV7-3,TRBD1,TGTGCCAGCAGCGAGGGACAGGGGGCAAGCACCGGGGAGCTGTTTTTT,CASSEGQGASTGELFF
TRBJ1-5,few,TRBV18,NA,TGTGCCAGCTCACCATCCGGACAGACGGTCAATCAGCCCCAGCATTTT,CASSPSGQTVNQPQHF
TRBJ2-4,NA,TRBV19,NA,TGTGCCAGTAGTGAAAGGGGCATAGCCAAAAACATTCAGTACTTC,CASSERGIAKNIQYF
TRBJ2-7,few,TRBV5-4,TRBD1,TGTGCCAGCAGCTTGGGGGTCCAGGGGGCCTCCTACGAGCAGTACTTC,CASSLGVQGASYEQYF
TRBJ1-2,NA,TRBV30,TRBD1,TGTGCCTGGAGTGTACCACGGACAGGGTCCCCTTCTAACTATGGCTACACCTTC,CAWSVPRTGSPSNYGYTF
TRBJ2-3,few,TRBV19,NA,TGTGCCAGTAGCCCTCGCACAGATACGCAGTATTTT,CASSPRTDTQYF
TRBJ2-7,NA,TRBV28,NA,TGTGCCAGCAGTTTGTTAGGGGATTCCACCTACGAGCAGTACTTC,CASSLLGDSTYEQYF
TRBJ2-3,few,TRBV10-2,TRBD2,TGCGCCAGCAGTGAGGGGACTAGCGGGAGGGATACGCAGTATTTT,CASSEGTSGRDTQYF
TRBJ2-1,NA,TRBV28,TRBD2,TGTGCCAGCAGTTTTATCCGACTAGCGTACCACAATGAGCAGTTCTTC,CASSFIRLAYHNEQFF
TRBJ1-6,NA,TRBV2,NA,TGTGCCAGCAAGGGGGACTCCTATAATTCACCCCTCCACTTT,CASKGDSYNSPLHF
TRBJ2-1,few,TRBV5-1,TRBD2,TGCGCCAGCAGCTTGGTACGGGAGGCATACAATGAGCAGTTCTTC,CASSLVREAYNEQFF
TRBJ1-2,few,TRBV9,NA,TGTGCCAGCAGCGTAGAAAGGGGAAAAGTAACACCGAACGACTTTAACTATGGCTACACCTTC,CASSVERGKVTPNDFNYGYTF
TRBJ2-7,NA,TRBV30,TRBD1,TGTGCCTGGAGTGCAGGATGGGAGTTACAGGGGGTCCAATCCTACGAGCAGTACTTC,CAWSAGWELQGVQSYEQYF
TRBJ1-5,NA,TRBV4-1,TRBD1,TGCGCCAGCAGCCCGACACCTTCCCGGGACAGGATTGAGCCCCAGCATTTT,CASSPTPSRDRIEPQHF
TRBJ2-2,NA,TRBV7-3,NA,TGTGCCAGCAGCTTAACTGCAGGATTGAACACCGGGGAGCTGTTTTTT,CASSLTAGLNTGELFF
TRBJ1-3,NA,TRBV2,NA,TGTGCCAGCAGTGCGGACAGCTCTGGAAACACCATATATTTT,CASSADSSGNTIYF
TRBJ1-5,NA,TRBV6-6,NA,TGTGCCAGCAAGACGGGGGGGGCTCACCAGCCCCAGCATTTT,CASKTGGAHQPQHF
TRBJ1-3,NA,TRBV18,NA,TGTGCCAGCTCACCACCGCTGGGGGCGATTGGAAACACCATATATTTT,CASSPPLGAIGNTIYF
TRBJ1-1,NA,TRBV30,NA,TGTGCCTGGAGAACTCAGAACACTGAAGCTTTCTTT,CAWRTQNTEAFF
TRBJ1-2,few,TRBV27,NA,TGTGCCAGCAGTTTATCGATGGTGGGGGGTCGGGGCTACACCTTC,CASSLSMVGGRGYTF
TRBJ1-1,NA,TRBV6-1,NA,TGTGCCAGCAGCTTCGGGAGGCCAGCTGAAGCTTTCTTT,CASSFGRPAEAFF
TRBJ1-4,NA,TRBV14,TRBD1,TGTGCCAGCAGCGCTCAGGGGGCAACTAATGAAAAACTGTTTTTT,CASSAQGATNEKLFF
TRBJ2-3,few,TRBV2,NA,TGTGCCAGCAGTGGGGAGGCAGATACGCAGTATTTT,CASSGEADTQYF
TRBJ1-6,NA,TRBV11-2,NA,TGTGCCAGCAACAAAAGGGCAGGGACTTTCAATTCACCCCTCCACTTT,CASNKRAGTFNSPLHF
TRBJ1-2,NA,TRBV11-2,NA,TGTGCCAGCAGCGAGGACAGCTATGGCTACACCTTC,CASSEDSYGYTF
TRBJ2-5,few,TRBV2,TRBD1,TGTGCCAGCAGCGCCCCGACAGGGACGGGAGAGACCCAGTACTTC,CASSAPTGTGETQYF
TRBJ1-3,few,TRBV28,NA,TGTGCCAGCCTCAACGGGGGGACTGCTGGAAACACCATATATTTT,CASLNGGTAGNTIYF
TRBJ1-1,few,TRBV30,NA,TGTGCCTGGAGTCAAGGGACTGCGCGAGAAGCTTTCTTT,CAWSQGTAREAFF
TRBJ2-1,NA,TRBV19,TRBD2,TGTGCCAGTATAGGACTAGCGGGGGGCGATGAGCAGTTCTTC,CASIGLAGGDEQFF
TRBJ2-7,NA,TRBV19,TRBD2,TGTGCCAGTAGTATACGTACGCGGGAGAGCGAGCAGTACTTC,CASSIRTRESEQYF
TRBJ2-2,NA,TRBV29-1,NA,TGCAGCGCTCTGGGGGCCGCCGACACCGGGGAGCTGTTTTTT,CSALGAADTGELFF